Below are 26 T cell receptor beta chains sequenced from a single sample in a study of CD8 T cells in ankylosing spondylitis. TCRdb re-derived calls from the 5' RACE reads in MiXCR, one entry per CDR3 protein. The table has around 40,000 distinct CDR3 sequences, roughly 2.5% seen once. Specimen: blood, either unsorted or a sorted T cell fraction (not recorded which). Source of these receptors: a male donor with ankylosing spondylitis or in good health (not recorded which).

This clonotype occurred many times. CDR3 residues: CASSGGQGNQPQHF. The CDR3 DNA reads as TGTGCCAGCAGCGGTGGACAGGGGAATCAGCCCCAGCATTTT. This chain uses TRBV9 with TRBJ1-5; TRBD1 matches at 9 bases. The CDR3 spans 14 residues. In germline, CDR1 is SGDLS, CDR2 YYNGEE. J was trimmed by 4 bases and V by 3 bases; bases with no gene match: 2.

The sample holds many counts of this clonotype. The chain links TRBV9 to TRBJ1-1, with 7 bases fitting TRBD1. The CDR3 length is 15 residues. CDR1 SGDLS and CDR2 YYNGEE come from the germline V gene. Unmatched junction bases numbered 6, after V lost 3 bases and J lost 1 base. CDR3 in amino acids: CASSARGRGNTEAFF. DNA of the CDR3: TGTGCCAGCAGCGCAAGGGGGCGAGGGAACACTGAAGCTTTCTTT.

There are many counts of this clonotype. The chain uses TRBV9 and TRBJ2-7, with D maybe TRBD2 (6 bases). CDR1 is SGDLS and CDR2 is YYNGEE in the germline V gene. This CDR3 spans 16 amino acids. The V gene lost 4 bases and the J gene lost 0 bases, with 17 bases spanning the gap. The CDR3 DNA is TGTGCCAGCAGCCCGAGGGGAGGCCGGAGCTCCTACGAGCAGTACTTC. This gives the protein CASSPRGGRSSYEQYF.

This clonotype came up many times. As DNA, the CDR3 is TGTGCCAGCAGCGTAGGTATACCGAAGACCTCCAACTATGGCTACACCTTC. As protein: CASSVGIPKTSNYGYTF. This chain links TRBV9 with TRBJ1-2; D gene uncertain. Trimming stripped 0 bases from V and 2 bases from J, with 17 bases between. This CDR3 region has 17 residues. The germline V gene has CDR1 SGDLS and CDR2 YYNGEE.

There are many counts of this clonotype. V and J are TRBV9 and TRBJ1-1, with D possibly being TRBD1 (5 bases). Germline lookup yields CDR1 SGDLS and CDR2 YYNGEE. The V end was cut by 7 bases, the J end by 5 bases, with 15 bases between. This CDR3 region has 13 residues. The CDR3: CASHGASATEAFF. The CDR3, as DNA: TGTGCCAGCCACGGGGCGTCGGCTACTGAAGCTTTCTTT.

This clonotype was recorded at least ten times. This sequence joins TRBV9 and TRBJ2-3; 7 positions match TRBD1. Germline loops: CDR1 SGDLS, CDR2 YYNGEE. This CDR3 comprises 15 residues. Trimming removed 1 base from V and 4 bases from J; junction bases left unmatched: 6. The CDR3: CASSVWDRASDTQYF. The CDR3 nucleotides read TGTGCCAGCAGCGTATGGGACAGAGCCTCAGATACGCAGTATTTT. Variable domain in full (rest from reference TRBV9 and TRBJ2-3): DSGVTQTPKHLITATGQRVTLRCSPRSGDLSVYWYQQSLDQGLQFLIQYYNGEERAKGNILERFSAQQFPDLHSELNLSSLELGDSALYFCASSVWDRASDTQYFGPGTRLTVL.

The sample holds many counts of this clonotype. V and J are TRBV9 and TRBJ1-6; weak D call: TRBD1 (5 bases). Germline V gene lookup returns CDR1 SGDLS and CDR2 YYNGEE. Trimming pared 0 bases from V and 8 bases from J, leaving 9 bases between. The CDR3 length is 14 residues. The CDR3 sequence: CASSVAREDSPLHF. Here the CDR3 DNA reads TGTGCCAGCAGCGTAGCCAGGGAGGATTCACCCCTCCACTTT.

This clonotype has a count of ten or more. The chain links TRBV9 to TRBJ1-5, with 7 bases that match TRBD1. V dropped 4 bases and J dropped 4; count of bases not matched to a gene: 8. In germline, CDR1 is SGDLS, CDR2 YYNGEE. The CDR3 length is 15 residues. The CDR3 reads CASSPGQASNQPQHF. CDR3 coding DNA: TGTGCCAGCAGCCCCGGACAGGCATCAAATCAGCCCCAGCATTTT.

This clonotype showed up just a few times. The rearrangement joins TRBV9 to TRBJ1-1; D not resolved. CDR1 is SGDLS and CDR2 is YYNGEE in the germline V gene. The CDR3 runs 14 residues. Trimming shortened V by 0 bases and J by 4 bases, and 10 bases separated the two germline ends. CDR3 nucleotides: TGTGCCAGCAGCGTAGAAAGTCGGGCCACTGAAGCTTTCTTT. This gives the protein CASSVESRATEAFF. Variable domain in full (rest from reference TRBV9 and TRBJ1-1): DSGVTQTPKHLITATGQRVTLRCSPRSGDLSVYWYQQSLDQGLQFLIQYYNGEERAKGNILERFSAQQFPDLHSELNLSSLELGDSALYFCASSVESRATEAFFGQGTRLTVV.

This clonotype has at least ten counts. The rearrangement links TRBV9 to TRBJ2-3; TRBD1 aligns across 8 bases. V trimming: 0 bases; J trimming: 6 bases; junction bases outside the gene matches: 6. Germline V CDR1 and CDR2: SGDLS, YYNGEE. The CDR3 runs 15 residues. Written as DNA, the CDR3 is TGTGCCAGCAGCGTAGCGGCAGGGGGCGGCGATACGCAGTATTTT. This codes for CASSVAAGGGDTQYF.

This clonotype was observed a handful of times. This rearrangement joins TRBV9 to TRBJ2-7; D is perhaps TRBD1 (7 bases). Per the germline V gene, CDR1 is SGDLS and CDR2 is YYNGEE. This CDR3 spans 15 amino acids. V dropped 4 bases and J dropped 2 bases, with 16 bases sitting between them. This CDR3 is CASSPRSGGPYEQYF. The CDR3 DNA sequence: TGTGCCAGCAGCCCCCGGTCAGGGGGGCCCTACGAGCAGTACTTC.

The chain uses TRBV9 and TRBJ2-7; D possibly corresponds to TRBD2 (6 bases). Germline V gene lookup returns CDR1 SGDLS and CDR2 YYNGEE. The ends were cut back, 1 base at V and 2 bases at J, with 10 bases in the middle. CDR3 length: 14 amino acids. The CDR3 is CASSVTGLPYEQYF. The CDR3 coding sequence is TGTGCCAGCAGCGTAACGGGACTCCCCTACGAGCAGTACTTC.

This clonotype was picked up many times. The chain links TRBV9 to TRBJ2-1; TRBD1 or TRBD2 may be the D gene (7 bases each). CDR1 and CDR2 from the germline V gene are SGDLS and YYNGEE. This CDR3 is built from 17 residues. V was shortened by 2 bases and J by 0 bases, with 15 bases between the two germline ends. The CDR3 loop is CASSVGGRGGSYNEQFF. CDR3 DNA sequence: TGTGCCAGCAGCGTCGGTGGCAGGGGGGGCTCCTACAATGAGCAGTTCTTC. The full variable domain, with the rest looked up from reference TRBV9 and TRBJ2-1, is DSGVTQTPKHLITATGQRVTLRCSPRSGDLSVYWYQQSLDQGLQFLIQYYNGEERAKGNILERFSAQQFPDLHSELNLSSLELGDSALYFCASSVGGRGGSYNEQFFGPGTRLTVL.

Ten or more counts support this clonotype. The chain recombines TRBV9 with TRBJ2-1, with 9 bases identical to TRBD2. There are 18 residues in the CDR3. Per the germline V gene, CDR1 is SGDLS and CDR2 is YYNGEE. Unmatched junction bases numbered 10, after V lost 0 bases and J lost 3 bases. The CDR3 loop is CASSVAAGGPGVYNEQFF. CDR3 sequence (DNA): TGTGCCAGCAGCGTAGCGGCGGGAGGGCCCGGGGTCTACAATGAGCAGTTCTTC. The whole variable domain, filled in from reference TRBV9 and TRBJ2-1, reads DSGVTQTPKHLITATGQRVTLRCSPRSGDLSVYWYQQSLDQGLQFLIQYYNGEERAKGNILERFSAQQFPDLHSELNLSSLELGDSALYFCASSVAAGGPGVYNEQFFGPGTRLTVL.

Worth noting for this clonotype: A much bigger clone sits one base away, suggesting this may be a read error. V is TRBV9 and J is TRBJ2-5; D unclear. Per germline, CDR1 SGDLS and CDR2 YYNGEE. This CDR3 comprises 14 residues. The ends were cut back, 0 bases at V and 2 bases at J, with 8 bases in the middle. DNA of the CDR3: TGTGCCAGCAGCGTAGCCCGCCTACAAGAGACCCAGTACTTC. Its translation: CASSVARLQETQYF.

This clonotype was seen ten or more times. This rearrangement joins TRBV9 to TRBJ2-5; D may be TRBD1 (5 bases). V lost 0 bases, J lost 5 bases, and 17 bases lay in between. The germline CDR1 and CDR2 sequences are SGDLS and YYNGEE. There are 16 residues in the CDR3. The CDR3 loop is CASSVGSGPPMETQYF. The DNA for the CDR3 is TGTGCCAGCAGCGTAGGATCAGGGCCCCCTATGGAGACCCAGTACTTC.

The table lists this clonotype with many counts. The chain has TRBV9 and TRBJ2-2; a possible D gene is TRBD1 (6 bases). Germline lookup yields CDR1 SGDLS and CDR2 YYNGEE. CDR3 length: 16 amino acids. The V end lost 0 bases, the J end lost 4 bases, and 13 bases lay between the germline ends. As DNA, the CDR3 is TGTGCCAGCAGCGTAGTTTCCAGCAGGGGCACCGGGGAGCTGTTTTTT. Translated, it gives CASSVVSSRGTGELFF. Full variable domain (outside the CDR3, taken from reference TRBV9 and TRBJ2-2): DSGVTQTPKHLITATGQRVTLRCSPRSGDLSVYWYQQSLDQGLQFLIQYYNGEERAKGNILERFSAQQFPDLHSELNLSSLELGDSALYFCASSVVSSRGTGELFFGEGSRLTVL.

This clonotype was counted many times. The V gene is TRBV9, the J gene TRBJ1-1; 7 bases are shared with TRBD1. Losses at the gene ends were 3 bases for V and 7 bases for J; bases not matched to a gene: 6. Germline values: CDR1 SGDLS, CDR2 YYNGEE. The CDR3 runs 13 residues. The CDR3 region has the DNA TGTGCCAGCAGCGGTAGGGGGCTCGGTGAAGCTTTCTTT. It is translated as CASSGRGLGEAFF.

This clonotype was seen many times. CDR3 loop: CASSVPQGLGYTF. Written as DNA, the CDR3 is TGTGCCAGCAGCGTCCCACAGGGGCTTGGCTACACCTTC. The chain links TRBV9 to TRBJ1-2, with 7 bases fitting TRBD1. The V segment lost 2 bases and the J segment 7 bases; nucleotides outside the gene matches: 5. The CDR3 loop spans 13 amino acids. Looked up from germline, CDR1 is SGDLS and CDR2 is YYNGEE.

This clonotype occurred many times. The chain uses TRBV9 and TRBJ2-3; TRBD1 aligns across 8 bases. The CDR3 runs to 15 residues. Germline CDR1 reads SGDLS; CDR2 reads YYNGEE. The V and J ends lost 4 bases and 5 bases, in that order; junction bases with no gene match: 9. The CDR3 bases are TGTGCCAGCAGCCCCCAGCAGGGGGCCGGAGATACGCAGTATTTT. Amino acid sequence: CASSPQQGAGDTQYF. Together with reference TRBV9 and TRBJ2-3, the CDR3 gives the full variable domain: DSGVTQTPKHLITATGQRVTLRCSPRSGDLSVYWYQQSLDQGLQFLIQYYNGEERAKGNILERFSAQQFPDLHSELNLSSLELGDSALYFCASSPQQGAGDTQYFGPGTRLTVL.

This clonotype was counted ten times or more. CDR3 region: CASQPHIETDTQYF. The DNA for the CDR3 is TGTGCCAGCCAGCCCCACATAGAAACAGATACGCAGTATTTT. V gene TRBV9 combines with J gene TRBJ2-3; no definite D call. CDR3 length equals 14 residues. Trimming took 7 bases from V and 3 from J, leaving 15 bases between them. Germline lookup yields CDR1 SGDLS and CDR2 YYNGEE.

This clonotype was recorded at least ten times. The CDR3 DNA reads as TGTGCCAGCAGCGTAGTGGGGGATAACACCGGGGAGCTGTTTTTT. Protein: CASSVVGDNTGELFF. This chain joins TRBV9 and TRBJ2-2; D tentatively fits TRBD1 or TRBD2 (5 bases each). V lost 0 bases and J lost 2, with 8 bases in between. The CDR3 is 15 amino acids. CDR1 and CDR2 from the germline V gene are SGDLS and YYNGEE.

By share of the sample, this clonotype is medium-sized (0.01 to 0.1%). As DNA, the CDR3 is TGTGCCAGCAGCGTAGAGGGGATGCATACGCAGTATTTT. Translated, it gives CASSVEGMHTQYF. The chain joins TRBV9 to TRBJ2-3; D may be TRBD1 (5 bases). The CDR3 has 13 amino acids. V was shortened by 0 bases and J by 7 bases, with 9 bases between the two germline ends. CDR1 SGDLS and CDR2 YYNGEE come from the germline V gene.

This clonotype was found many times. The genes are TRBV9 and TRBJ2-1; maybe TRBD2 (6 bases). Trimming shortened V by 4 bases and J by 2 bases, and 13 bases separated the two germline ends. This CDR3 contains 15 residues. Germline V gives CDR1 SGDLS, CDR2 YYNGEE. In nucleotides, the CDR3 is TGTGCCAGCAGCCGCGGGATAGCGGCCTACAATGAGCAGTTCTTC. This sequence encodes CASSRGIAAYNEQFF.

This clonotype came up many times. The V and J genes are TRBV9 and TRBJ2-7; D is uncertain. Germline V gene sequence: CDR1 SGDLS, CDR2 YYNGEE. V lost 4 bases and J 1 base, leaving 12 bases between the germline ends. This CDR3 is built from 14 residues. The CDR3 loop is CASSPPGESYEQYF. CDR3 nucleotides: TGTGCCAGCAGCCCCCCCGGAGAATCCTACGAGCAGTACTTC.

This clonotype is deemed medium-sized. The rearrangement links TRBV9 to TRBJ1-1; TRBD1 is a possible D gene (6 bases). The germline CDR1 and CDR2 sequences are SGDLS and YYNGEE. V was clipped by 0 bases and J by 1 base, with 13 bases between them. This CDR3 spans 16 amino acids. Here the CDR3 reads CASSVGGARGNTEAFF. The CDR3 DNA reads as TGTGCCAGCAGCGTAGGGGGGGCGCGGGGGAACACTGAAGCTTTCTTT.